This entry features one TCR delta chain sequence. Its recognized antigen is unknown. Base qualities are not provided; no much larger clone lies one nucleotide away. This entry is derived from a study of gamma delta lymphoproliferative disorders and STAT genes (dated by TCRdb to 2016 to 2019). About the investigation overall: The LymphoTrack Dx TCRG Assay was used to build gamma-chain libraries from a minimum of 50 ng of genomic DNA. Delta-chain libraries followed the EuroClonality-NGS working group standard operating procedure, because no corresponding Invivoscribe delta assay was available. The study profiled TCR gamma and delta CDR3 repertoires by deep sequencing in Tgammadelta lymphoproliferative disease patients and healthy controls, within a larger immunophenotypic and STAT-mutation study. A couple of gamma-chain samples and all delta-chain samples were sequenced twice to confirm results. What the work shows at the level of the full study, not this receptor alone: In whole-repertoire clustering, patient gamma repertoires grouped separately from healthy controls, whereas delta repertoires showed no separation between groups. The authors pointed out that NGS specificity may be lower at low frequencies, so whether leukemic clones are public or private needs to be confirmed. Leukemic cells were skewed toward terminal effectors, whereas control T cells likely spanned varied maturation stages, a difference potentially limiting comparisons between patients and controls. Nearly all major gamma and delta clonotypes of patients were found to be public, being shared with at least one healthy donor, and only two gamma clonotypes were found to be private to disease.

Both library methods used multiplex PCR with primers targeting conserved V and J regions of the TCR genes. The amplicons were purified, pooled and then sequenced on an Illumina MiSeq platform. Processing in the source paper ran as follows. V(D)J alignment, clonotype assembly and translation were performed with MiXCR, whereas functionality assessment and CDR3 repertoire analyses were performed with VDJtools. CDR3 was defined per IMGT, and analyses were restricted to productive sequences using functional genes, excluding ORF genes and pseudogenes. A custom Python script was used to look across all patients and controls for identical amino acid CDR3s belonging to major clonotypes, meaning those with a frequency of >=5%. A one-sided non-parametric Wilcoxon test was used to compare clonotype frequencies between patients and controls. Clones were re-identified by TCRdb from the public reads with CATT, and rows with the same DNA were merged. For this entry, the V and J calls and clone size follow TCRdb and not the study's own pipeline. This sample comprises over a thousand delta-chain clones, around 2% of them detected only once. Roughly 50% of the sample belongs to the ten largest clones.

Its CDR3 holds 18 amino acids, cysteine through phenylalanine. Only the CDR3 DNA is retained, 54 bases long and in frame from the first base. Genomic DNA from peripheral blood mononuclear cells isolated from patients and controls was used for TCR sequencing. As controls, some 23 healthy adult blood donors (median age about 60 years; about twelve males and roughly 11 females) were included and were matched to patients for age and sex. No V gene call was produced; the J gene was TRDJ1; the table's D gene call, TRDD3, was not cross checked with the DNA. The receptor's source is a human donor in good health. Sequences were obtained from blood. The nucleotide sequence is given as TGTGCCTGTGACACCGTGGGTGGGGGATACCTGCGCACCGATAAACTCATCTTT. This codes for CACDTVGGGYLRTDKLIF.